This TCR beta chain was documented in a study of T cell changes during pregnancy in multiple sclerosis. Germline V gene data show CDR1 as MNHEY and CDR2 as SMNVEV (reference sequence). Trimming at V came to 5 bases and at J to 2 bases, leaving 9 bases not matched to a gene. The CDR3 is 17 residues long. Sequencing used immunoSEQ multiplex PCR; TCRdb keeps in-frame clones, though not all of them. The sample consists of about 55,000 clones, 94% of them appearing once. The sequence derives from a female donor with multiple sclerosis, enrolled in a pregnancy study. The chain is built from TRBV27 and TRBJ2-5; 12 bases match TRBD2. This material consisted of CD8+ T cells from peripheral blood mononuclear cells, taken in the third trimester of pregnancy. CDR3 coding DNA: TGTGCCAGCAGTCCCCCGGGACTAGCGGGTATACAAGAGACCCAGTACTTC. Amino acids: CASSPPGLAGIQETQYF.